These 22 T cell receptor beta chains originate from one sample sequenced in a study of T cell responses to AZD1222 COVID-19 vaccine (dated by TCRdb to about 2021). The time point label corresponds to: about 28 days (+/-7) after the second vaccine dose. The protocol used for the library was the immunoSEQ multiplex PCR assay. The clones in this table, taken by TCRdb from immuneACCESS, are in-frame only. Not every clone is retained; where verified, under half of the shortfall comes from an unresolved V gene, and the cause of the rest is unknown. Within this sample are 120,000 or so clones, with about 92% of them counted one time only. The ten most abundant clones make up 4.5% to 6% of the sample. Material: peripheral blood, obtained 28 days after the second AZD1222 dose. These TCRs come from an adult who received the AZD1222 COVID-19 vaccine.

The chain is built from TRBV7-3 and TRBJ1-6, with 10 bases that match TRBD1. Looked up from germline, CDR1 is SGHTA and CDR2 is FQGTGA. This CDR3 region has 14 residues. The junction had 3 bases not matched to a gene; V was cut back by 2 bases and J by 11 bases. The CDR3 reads CASSLGQGDAPLHF. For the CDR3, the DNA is TGTGCCAGCAGCTTAGGACAGGGGGACGCACCCCTCCACTTT.

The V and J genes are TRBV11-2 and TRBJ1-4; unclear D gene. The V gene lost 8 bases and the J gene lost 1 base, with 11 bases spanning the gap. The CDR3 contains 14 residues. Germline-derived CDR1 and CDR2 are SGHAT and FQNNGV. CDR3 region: CASFRQKTNEKLFF. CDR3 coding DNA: TGTGCCAGCTTCCGACAAAAAACTAATGAAAAACTGTTTTTT.

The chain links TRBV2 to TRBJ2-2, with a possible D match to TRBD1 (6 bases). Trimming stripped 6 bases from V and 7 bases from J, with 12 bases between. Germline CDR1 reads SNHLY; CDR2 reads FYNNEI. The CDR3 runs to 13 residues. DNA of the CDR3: TGTGCCAGCAGCTCACAGGGTTTCGGGGAGCTGTTTTTT. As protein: CASSSQGFGELFF. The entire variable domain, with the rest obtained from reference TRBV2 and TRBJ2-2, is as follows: EPEVTQTPSHQVTQMGQEVILRCVPISNHLYFYWYRQILGQKVEFLVSFYNNEISEKSEIFDDQFSVERPDGSNFTLKIRSTKLEDSAMYFCASSSQGFGELFFGEGSRLTVL.

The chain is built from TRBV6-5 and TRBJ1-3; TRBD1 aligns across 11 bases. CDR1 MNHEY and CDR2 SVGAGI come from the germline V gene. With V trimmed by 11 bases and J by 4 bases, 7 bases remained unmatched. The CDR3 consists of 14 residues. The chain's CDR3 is CAGGQGATGNTIYF. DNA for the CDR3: TGTGCCGGAGGACAGGGGGCGACGGGAAACACCATATATTTT.

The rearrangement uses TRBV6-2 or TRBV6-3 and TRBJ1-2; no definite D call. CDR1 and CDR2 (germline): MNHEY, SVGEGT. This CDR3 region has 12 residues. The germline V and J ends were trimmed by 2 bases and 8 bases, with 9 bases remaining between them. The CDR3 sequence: CASSYGFEGYTF. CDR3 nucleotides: TGTGCCAGCAGTTACGGGTTTGAGGGCTACACCTTC.

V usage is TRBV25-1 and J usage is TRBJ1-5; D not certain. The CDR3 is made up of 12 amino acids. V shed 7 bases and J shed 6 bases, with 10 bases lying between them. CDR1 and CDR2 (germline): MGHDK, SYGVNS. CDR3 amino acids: CASKGIGQPQHF. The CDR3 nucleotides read TGTGCCAGCAAAGGGATCGGTCAGCCCCAGCATTTT. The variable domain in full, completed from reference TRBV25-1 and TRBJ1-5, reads EADIYQTPRYLVIGTGKKITLECSQTMGHDKMYWYQQDPGMELHLIHYSYGVNSTEKGDLSSESTVSRIRTEHFPLTLESARPSHTSQYLCASKGIGQPQHFGDGTRLSIL.

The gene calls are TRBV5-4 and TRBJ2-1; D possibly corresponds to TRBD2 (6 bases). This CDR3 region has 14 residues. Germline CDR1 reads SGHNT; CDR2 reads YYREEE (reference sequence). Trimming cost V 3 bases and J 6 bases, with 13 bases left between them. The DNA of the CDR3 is TGTGCCAGCAGCTCATGGGACTGGGGCAATGAGCAGTTCTTC. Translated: CASSSWDWGNEQFF.

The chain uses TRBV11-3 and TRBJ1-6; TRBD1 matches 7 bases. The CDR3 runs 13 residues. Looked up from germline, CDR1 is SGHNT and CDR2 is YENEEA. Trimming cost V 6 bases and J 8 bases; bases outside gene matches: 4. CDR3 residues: CASSAGGDSPLHF. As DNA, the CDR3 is TGTGCCAGCAGTGCAGGGGGGGATTCACCCCTCCACTTT. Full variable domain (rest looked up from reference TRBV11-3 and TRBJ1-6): EAGVVQSPRYKIIEKKQPVAFWCNPISGHNTLYWYLQNLGQGPELLIRYENEEAVDDSQLPKDRFSAERLKGVDSTLKIQPAELGDSAVYLCASSAGGDSPLHFGNGTRLTVT.

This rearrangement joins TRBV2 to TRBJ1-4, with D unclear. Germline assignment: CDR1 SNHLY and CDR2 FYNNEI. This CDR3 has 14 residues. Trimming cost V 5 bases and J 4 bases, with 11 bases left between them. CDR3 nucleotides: TGTGCCAGCAGTCCTTACGGGGTTAATGAAAAACTGTTTTTT. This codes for CASSPYGVNEKLFF.

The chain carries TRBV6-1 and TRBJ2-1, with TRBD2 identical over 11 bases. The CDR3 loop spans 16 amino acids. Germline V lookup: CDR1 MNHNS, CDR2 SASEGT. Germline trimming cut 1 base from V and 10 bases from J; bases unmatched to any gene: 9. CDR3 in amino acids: CASSEVRTSGSGEQFF. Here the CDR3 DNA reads TGTGCCAGCAGTGAAGTCCGTACTAGCGGGAGTGGGGAGCAGTTCTTC.

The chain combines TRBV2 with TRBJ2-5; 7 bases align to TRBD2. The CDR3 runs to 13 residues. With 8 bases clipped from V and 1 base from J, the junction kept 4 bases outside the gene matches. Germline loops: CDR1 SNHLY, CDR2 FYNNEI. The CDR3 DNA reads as TGTGCCAGCGGCCGGGGGGTCCAAGAGACCCAGTACTTC. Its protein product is CASGRGVQETQYF.

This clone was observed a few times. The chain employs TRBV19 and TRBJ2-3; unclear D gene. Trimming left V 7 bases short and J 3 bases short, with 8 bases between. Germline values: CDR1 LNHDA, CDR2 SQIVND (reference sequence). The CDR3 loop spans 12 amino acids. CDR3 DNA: TGTGCCAGTACCATGGGGACAGATACGCAGTATTTT. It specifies CASTMGTDTQYF.

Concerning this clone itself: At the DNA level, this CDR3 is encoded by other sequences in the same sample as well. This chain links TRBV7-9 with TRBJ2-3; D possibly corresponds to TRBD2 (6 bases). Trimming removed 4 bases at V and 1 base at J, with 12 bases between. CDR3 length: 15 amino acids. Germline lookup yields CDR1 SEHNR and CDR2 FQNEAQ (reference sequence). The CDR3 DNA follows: TGTGCCAGCAGCTCACCGGGACTGGGCACAGATACGCAGTATTTT. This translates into CASSSPGLGTDTQYF.

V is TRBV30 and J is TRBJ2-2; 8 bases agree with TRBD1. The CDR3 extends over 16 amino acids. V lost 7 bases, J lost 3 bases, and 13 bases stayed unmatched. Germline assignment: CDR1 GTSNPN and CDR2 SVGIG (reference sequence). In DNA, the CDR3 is TGTGCCTCACGTGACAGGGGTAGGGAGTACACCGGGGAGCTGTTTTTT. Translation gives CASRDRGREYTGELFF.

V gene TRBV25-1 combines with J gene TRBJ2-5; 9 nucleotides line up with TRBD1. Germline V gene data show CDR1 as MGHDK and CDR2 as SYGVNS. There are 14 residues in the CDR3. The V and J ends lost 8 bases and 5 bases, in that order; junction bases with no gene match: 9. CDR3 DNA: TGTGCCAGCTCCTGGGGGACAGGGAGTGAGACCCAGTACTTC. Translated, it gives CASSWGTGSETQYF.

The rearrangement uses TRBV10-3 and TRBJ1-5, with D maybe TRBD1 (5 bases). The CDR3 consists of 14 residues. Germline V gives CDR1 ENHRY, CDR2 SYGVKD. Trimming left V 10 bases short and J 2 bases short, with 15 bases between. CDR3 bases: TGTGCCACCACCGGGACGGGGGGCAATCAGCCCCAGCATTTT. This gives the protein CATTGTGGNQPQHF.

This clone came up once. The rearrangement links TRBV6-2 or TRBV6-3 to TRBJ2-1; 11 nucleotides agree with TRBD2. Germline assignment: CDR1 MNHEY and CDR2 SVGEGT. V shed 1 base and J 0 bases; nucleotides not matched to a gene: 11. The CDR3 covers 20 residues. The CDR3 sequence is CASSYFTLAGARSSYNEQFF. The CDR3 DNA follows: TGTGCCAGCAGTTACTTTACACTAGCGGGGGCCCGTAGCTCCTACAATGAGCAGTTCTTC.

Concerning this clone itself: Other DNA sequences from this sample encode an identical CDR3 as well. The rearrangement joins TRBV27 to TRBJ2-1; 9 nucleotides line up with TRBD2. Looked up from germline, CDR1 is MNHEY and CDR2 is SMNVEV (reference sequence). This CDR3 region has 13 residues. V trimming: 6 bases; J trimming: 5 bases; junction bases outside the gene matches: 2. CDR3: CASSLAGDNEQFF. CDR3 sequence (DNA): TGTGCCAGCAGCTTAGCGGGAGACAATGAGCAGTTCTTC.

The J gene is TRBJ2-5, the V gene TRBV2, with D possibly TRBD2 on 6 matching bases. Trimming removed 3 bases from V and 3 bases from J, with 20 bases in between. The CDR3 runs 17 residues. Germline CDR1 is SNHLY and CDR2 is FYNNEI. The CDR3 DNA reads TGTGCCAGCAGTGAGTGGGCGCGGGGCCCCAGTAAAGAGACCCAGTACTTC. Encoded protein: CASSEWARGPSKETQYF.

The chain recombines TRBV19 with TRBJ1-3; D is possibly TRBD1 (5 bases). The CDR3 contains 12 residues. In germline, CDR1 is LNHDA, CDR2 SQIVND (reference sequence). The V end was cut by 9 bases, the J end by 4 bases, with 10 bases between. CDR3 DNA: TGTGCCAGCAGGGCATCGGGAAACACCATATATTTT. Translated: CASRASGNTIYF. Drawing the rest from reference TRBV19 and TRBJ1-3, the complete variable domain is DGGITQSPKYLFRKEGQNVTLSCEQNLNHDAMYWYRQDPGQGLRLIYYSQIVNDFQKGDIAEGYSVSREKKESFPLTVTSAQKNPTAFYLCASRASGNTIYFGEGSWLTVV.

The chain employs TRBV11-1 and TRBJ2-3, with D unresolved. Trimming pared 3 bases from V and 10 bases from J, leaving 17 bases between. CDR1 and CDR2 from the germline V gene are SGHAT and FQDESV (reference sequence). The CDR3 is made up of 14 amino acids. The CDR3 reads CASSFGSEDVPQYF. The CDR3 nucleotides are TGTGCCAGCAGCTTTGGTTCCGAAGACGTCCCGCAGTATTTT.

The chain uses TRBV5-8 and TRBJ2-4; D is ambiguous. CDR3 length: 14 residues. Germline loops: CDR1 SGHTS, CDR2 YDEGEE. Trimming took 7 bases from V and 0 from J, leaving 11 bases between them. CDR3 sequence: CASAGIIAKNIQYF. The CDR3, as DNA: TGTGCCAGCGCAGGAATCATAGCCAAAAACATTCAGTACTTC.